A selection of T cell receptor beta chains follows, all from one sample in a study of Ad26.COV2.S vaccination and SARS-CoV-2 variants. Clones were sequenced by immunoSEQ multiplex PCR, and TCRdb holds only the in-frame ones, with some missing. The data contain about 320,000 clones, 75% to 90% of them seen just once; the ten biggest clones take up over 5%. The specimen was peripheral blood, collected in a trial of Ad26.COV2.S vaccine versus placebo. These TCRs come from a person aged 18-60 years who received the Ad26.COV2.S COVID-19 vaccine or a placebo. The CDR3 runs from the conserved cysteine through the conserved F or W.

cdr3_aa: CASGLVRTWRGHKTDTQYF
cdr3_length: 19
v_call: TRBV12-5

cdr3_aa: CASSWAGQSSYEQYF
cdr3_length: 15
v_call: TRBV27

cdr3_aa: CASSSGQGFGDTQYF
cdr3_length: 15
v_call: TRBV5-8

cdr3_aa: CASSDITPPPGDHTDTQYF
cdr3_length: 19
v_call: TRBV6-2/TRBV6-3

cdr3_aa: CASRDSNQPQHF
cdr3_length: 12
v_call: TRBV12-3/TRBV12-4

cdr3_aa: CASSYGGGNYGYTF
cdr3_length: 14
v_call: TRBV7-2

cdr3_aa: CAAGTGEYNTEAFF
cdr3_length: 14
v_call: TRBV19

cdr3_aa: CASSSGQGGQPQHF
cdr3_length: 14
v_call: TRBV27

cdr3_aa: CASSFVQRAEAFF
cdr3_length: 13
v_call: TRBV12-3/TRBV12-4

cdr3_aa: CASSVMMSGRIDEQFF
cdr3_length: 16
v_call: TRBV9

cdr3_aa: CASSPDRERLFF
cdr3_length: 12
v_call: TRBV18

cdr3_aa: CASSVVGQGSGNTIYF
cdr3_length: 16
v_call: TRBV9

cdr3_aa: CASSEQGATDTQYF
cdr3_length: 14
v_call: TRBV19

cdr3_aa: CASSPQGATYEQYF
cdr3_length: 14
v_call: TRBV5-1

cdr3_aa: CASSRRGLGGTIYF
cdr3_length: 14
v_call: TRBV27

cdr3_aa: CASSRAGTGLTGELFF
cdr3_length: 16
v_call: TRBV5-6

cdr3_aa: CASSRRAAGYGYTF
cdr3_length: 14
v_call: TRBV5-6

cdr3_aa: CASSNPGGRTEAFF
cdr3_length: 14
v_call: TRBV27

cdr3_aa: CANQDGLNTEAFF
cdr3_length: 13
v_call: TRBV10-3

cdr3_aa: CASSAGTGTAFF
cdr3_length: 12
v_call: TRBV7-9

cdr3_aa: CASRRERLNTEAFF
cdr3_length: 14
v_call: TRBV2

cdr3_aa: CASGPGLAGIQETQYF
cdr3_length: 16
v_call: TRBV12-5

cdr3_aa: CASSLTGGGYNEQFF
cdr3_length: 15
v_call: TRBV7-2

cdr3_aa: CASSLRITGTDTQYF
cdr3_length: 15
v_call: TRBV5-6

cdr3_aa: CASSILGSYSNQPQHF
cdr3_length: 16
v_call: TRBV19

cdr3_aa: CASSPLETSGNQPQHF
cdr3_length: 16
v_call: TRBV7-2

cdr3_aa: CATRLDRGVGGEKLFF
cdr3_length: 16
v_call: TRBV27

cdr3_aa: CASTAGGRTYNEQFF
cdr3_length: 15
v_call: TRBV11-3

cdr3_aa: CASIQGQGAPNEQFF
cdr3_length: 15
v_call: TRBV5-1

cdr3_aa: CASSFGNWARGRIAEAFF
cdr3_length: 18
v_call: TRBV11-2

cdr3_aa: CASSFPTWTSDEQFF
cdr3_length: 15
v_call: TRBV11-3

cdr3_aa: CASSYSEATNEKLFF
cdr3_length: 15
v_call: TRBV6-5

cdr3_aa: CASSLRTGWTESSYTF
cdr3_length: 16
v_call: TRBV7-8

cdr3_aa: CASSIGENQPQHF
cdr3_length: 13
v_call: TRBV19

cdr3_aa: CASSPPGVSTDTQYF
cdr3_length: 15
v_call: TRBV6-5

cdr3_aa: CASSLSGGTNQPQHF
cdr3_length: 15
v_call: TRBV27

cdr3_aa: CASSLPPGQNEKLFF
cdr3_length: 15
v_call: TRBV5-4

cdr3_aa: CATSRDLPGGVTGELFF
cdr3_length: 17
v_call: TRBV15

cdr3_aa: CASRRTGDYGYTF
cdr3_length: 13
v_call: TRBV6-4

cdr3_aa: CASSYLLGQGQVTEAFF
cdr3_length: 17
v_call: TRBV6-2/TRBV6-3

cdr3_aa: CASAQSGSPGDQYF
cdr3_length: 14
v_call: TRBV12-5

cdr3_aa: CASSLDRTSGSNEQFF
cdr3_length: 16
v_call: TRBV7-2

cdr3_aa: CASSSDSNEQYF
cdr3_length: 12
v_call: TRBV7-9

cdr3_aa: CASSPLGQANTEAFF
cdr3_length: 15
v_call: TRBV18

cdr3_aa: CASRPGYSNQPQHF
cdr3_length: 14
v_call: TRBV28

cdr3_aa: CASSFPPRLAGGIADTQYF
cdr3_length: 19
v_call: TRBV7-9

cdr3_aa: CASSLQVSQETQYF
cdr3_length: 14
v_call: TRBV5-1

cdr3_aa: CASCDPGSSYNSPLHF
cdr3_length: 16
v_call: TRBV5-8

cdr3_aa: CASSVGDRVSEQYF
cdr3_length: 14
v_call: TRBV2

cdr3_aa: CASSTQLGTSGTEAFF
cdr3_length: 16
v_call: TRBV9

cdr3_aa: CASSSHFSTQETQYF
cdr3_length: 15
v_call: TRBV7-6

cdr3_aa: CASSNTERGAAEAFF
cdr3_length: 15
v_call: TRBV6-6

cdr3_aa: CASSPPTGVQETQYF
cdr3_length: 15
v_call: TRBV5-1

cdr3_aa: CASSPSGTGRNGYTF
cdr3_length: 15
v_call: TRBV6-5

cdr3_aa: CATSPGQANTRGYTF
cdr3_length: 15
v_call: TRBV5-1

cdr3_aa: CASSSREGAYNEQFF
cdr3_length: 15
v_call: TRBV7-3

cdr3_aa: CASSLGVAGYNEQFF
cdr3_length: 15
v_call: TRBV7-6